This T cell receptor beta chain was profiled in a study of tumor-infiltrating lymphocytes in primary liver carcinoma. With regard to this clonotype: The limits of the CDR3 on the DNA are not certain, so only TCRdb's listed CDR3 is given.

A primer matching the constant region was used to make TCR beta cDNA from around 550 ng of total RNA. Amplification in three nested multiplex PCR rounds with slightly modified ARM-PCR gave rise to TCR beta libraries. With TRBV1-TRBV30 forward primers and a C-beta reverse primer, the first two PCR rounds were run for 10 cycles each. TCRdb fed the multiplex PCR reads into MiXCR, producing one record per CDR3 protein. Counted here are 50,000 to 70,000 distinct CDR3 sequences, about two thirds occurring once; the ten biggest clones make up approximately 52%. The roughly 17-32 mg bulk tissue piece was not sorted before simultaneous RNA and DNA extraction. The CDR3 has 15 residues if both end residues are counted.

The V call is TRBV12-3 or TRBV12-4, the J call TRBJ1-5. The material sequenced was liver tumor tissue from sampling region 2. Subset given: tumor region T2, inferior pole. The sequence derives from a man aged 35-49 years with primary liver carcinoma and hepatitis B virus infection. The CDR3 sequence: CASSFGQGTNQPHHF.